Here is one T cell receptor (beta chain) with its context. Amplification of TCR beta CDR3 regions was performed using RNA transcripts as template. TCR CDR3 regions were first amplified by RT-PCR with HTBI primers. Each CDR3 protein is one row after TCRdb ran MiXCR on the multiplex PCR reads. This table holds around 250,000 distinct CDR3 sequences, approximately 23% found once. The sample originates from a study of T cells in Graves' hyperthyroidism and ophthalmopathy. The germline V gene encodes CDR1 LGHNA and CDR2 YNFKEQ. The CDR3 consists of 14 residues. Trimming pared 3 bases from V and 5 bases from J, leaving 13 bases between. It was less than 13 ml of fresh peripheral blood that supplied the PBMCs.

This chain uses TRBV4-2 with TRBJ2-5; a weak D match, TRBD1 (6 bases). Material for sequencing was blood. The sequence derives from a woman aged 40-49 years with Graves' ophthalmopathy. The CDR3 region is CASSQAQGSETQYF. In nucleotides, the CDR3 is TGTGCCAGCAGCCAGGCACAGGGTTCGGAGACCCAGTACTTC.